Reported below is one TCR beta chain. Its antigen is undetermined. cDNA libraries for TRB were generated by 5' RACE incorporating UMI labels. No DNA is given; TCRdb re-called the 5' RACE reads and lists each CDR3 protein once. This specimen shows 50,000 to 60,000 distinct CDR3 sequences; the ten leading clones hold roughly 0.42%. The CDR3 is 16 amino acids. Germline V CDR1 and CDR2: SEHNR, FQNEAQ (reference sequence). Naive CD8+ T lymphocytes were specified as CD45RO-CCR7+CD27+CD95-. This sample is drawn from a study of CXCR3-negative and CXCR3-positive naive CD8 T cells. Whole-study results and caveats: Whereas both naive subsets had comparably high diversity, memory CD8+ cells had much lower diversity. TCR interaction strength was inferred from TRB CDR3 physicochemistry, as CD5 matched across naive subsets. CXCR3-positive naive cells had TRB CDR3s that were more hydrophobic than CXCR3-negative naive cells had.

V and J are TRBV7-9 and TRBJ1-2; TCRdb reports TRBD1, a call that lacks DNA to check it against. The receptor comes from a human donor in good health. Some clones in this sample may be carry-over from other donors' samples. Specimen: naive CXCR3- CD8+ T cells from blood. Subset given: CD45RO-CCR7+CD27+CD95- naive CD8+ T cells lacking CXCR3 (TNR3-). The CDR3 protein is CASSERGTEGLYGYTF.